This record concerns one T cell receptor (beta chain) sequence. This record comes from a study of identical twins. This CDR3 spans 16 amino acids. Trimming removed 0 bases from V and 2 bases from J, with 11 bases in between. Germline V CDR1 and CDR2: LGHDT, YNNKEL (reference sequence). TCRdb analysed the 5' RACE reads with MiXCR anew, one entry per CDR3 protein. The sample includes a few hundred thousand distinct CDR3 sequences, about a fifth seen only once; the top ten take 9.5% to 15%. The sequencing input was naive T cells sorted from blood. The receptor was derived from a man aged 45 to 65 in good health. The chain is built from TRBV3-1 and TRBJ2-1, with D perhaps matching TRBD1 (5 bases). DNA for the CDR3: TGTGCCAGCAGCCAAGATTGGCAGGGAACCTACAATGAGCAGTTCTTC. It codes for CASSQDWQGTYNEQFF.